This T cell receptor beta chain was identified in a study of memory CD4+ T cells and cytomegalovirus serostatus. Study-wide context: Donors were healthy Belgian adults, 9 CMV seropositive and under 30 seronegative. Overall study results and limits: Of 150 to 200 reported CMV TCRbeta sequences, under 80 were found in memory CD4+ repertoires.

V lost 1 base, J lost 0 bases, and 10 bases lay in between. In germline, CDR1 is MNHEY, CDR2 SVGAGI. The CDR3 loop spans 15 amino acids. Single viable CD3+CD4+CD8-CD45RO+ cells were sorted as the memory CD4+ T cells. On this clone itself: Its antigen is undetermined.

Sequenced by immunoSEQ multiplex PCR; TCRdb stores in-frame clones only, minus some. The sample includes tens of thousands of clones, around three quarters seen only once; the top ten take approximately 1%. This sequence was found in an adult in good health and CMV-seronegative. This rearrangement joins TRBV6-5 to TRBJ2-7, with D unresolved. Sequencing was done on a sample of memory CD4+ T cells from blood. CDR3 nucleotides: TGTGCCAGCAGTTACTTCCGCGGAAGCTCCTACGAGCAGTACTTC. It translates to CASSYFRGSSYEQYF.